The 15 T cell receptor beta chains below come from one sample, sequenced in a study of lymphopenia after photon versus proton radiotherapy. Sequencing used immunoSEQ multiplex PCR; TCRdb keeps in-frame clones, though not all of them. The data contain fewer than 70,000 clones, about nine tenths of them singletons. The source material was peripheral blood, sampled from a patient treated with proton-based radiotherapy. The receptor set was obtained from an elderly man with esophageal cancer.

V usage is TRBV7-2 and J usage is TRBJ2-2; tentative D call: TRBD2 (6 bases). Between the trimmed V and J ends, which lost 5 bases and 4 bases, there was a span of 14 bases. In germline, CDR1 is SGHTA, CDR2 FQGNSA. The CDR3 has 15 amino acids. The CDR3 region is CASSRASGSTGELFF. CDR3 nucleotides: TGTGCCAGCAGCCGTGCCAGCGGGTCCACCGGGGAGCTGTTTTTT.

This clone came up once. The chain employs TRBV30 and TRBJ1-5; the match to TRBD1 covers 9 bases. Per germline, CDR1 GTSNPN and CDR2 SVGIG (reference sequence). The trim removed 0 bases at V and 10 bases at J, leaving 10 bases unmatched. The CDR3 is 15 residues long. The CDR3 sequence: CAWSVQATGGYPQHF. CDR3 nucleotide sequence: TGTGCCTGGAGTGTACAAGCAACAGGGGGCTACCCCCAGCATTTT.

V gene TRBV19 combines with J gene TRBJ1-4, with D possibly TRBD1 on 6 matching bases. The CDR3 sequence is 14 residues long. The V end lost 3 bases, the J end lost 7 bases, and 12 bases lay between the germline ends. In germline, CDR1 is LNHDA, CDR2 SQIVND (reference sequence). CDR3 protein: CASSISGGPEKLFF. CDR3 nucleotides: TGTGCCAGTAGTATTTCTGGGGGGCCTGAAAAACTGTTTTTT.

In this sample, this clone turned up many times. The rearrangement links TRBV11-1 to TRBJ1-2, with D possibly TRBD1 on 5 matching bases. Germline V lookup: CDR1 SGHAT, CDR2 FQDESV (reference sequence). CDR3 size: 14 residues. V was pared by 4 bases and J by 4 bases, with 13 bases between. The CDR3 loop reads CASSSTGAPYGYTF. DNA of the CDR3: TGTGCCAGCAGCTCAACAGGCGCACCCTATGGCTACACCTTC.

V gene TRBV6-5 combines with J gene TRBJ2-2; tentatively, D is TRBD1 (5 bases). V was clipped by 4 bases and J by 3 bases, with 6 bases between them. The CDR3 totals 13 residues. The germline V gene has CDR1 MNHEY and CDR2 SVGAGI. CDR3 coding DNA: TGTGCCAGCAGTTCCAGGGACACCGGGGAGCTGTTTTTT. It codes for CASSSRDTGELFF.

This chain connects TRBV7-6 to TRBJ2-5; 7 nucleotides align to TRBD2. Unmatched junction bases numbered 8, after V lost 5 bases and J lost 5 bases. This CDR3 is built from 14 residues. Germline lookup yields CDR1 SGHVS and CDR2 FNYEAQ. CDR3 coding DNA: TGTGCCAGCAGCAAACCAAGGGAGGGGGAGACCCAGTACTTC. It yields the protein CASSKPREGETQYF.

This clone was detected once. The chain combines TRBV6-6 with TRBJ2-1; 12 nucleotides line up with TRBD1. The CDR3 length is 16 residues. CDR1 and CDR2 from the germline V gene are MNHNY and SVGAGI (reference sequence). J was trimmed by 8 bases and V by 0 bases; bases with no gene match: 5. The CDR3 nucleotides read TGTGCCAGCAGTTACTCCGGGACAGGGGGCTTCGATGAGCAGTTCTTC. It encodes CASSYSGTGGFDEQFF.

The rearrangement links TRBV14 to TRBJ2-3, with no clear D. Trimming removed 3 bases at V and 2 bases at J, with 6 bases between. The CDR3 length is 13 residues. CDR1 is SGHDN, CDR2 FVKESK, per germline. The CDR3 DNA sequence: TGTGCCAGCAGCCAGGGATACACAGATACGCAGTATTTT. As protein: CASSQGYTDTQYF.

This chain links TRBV7-9 with TRBJ1-1, with no clear D. Germline CDR1 and CDR2: SEHNR and FQNEAQ (reference sequence). V was pared by 5 bases and J by 2 bases, with 15 bases between. The CDR3 is made up of 15 amino acids. Here the CDR3 DNA reads TGTGCCAGCAGCCGTCGGGTCAACTCAAACACTGAAGCTTTCTTT. Its protein product is CASSRRVNSNTEAFF.

The chain carries TRBV29-1 and TRBJ2-5; 10 nucleotides agree with TRBD1. The CDR3 loop spans 15 amino acids. Germline trimming cut 6 bases from V and 1 base from J; bases unmatched to any gene: 8. Germline V gives CDR1 SQVTM, CDR2 ANQGSEA. The CDR3 spells CSVGGWDRGQETQYF. The CDR3 nucleotides read TGCAGCGTGGGGGGCTGGGACAGGGGCCAAGAGACCCAGTACTTC.

The chain is built from TRBV4-3 and TRBJ2-7; 7 nucleotides line up with TRBD1. V gave up 1 base and J gave up 2 bases; unmatched junction bases: 8. The V gene's germline CDR1 is LGHNA and CDR2 YSLEER. CDR3 size: 16 residues. In DNA form, the CDR3 reads TGCGCCAGCAGCCAAGCTGTACAGGGGATAGCCTACGAGCAGTACTTC. Amino acids: CASSQAVQGIAYEQYF.

This clone was seen only a few times. V and J are TRBV7-2 and TRBJ2-5; D is possibly TRBD1 (5 bases). CDR1 and CDR2 (germline): SGHTA, FQGNSA. The CDR3 covers 13 residues. The V and J ends lost 3 bases and 4 bases respectively, with 9 bases between them. As DNA, the CDR3 is TGTGCCAGCAGCTTCCGCAGGGCAGAGACCCAGTACTTC. It codes for CASSFRRAETQYF.

The chain recombines TRBV29-1 with TRBJ2-5; D gene unclear. V dropped 6 bases and J dropped 5 bases, with 13 bases sitting between them. Germline V CDR1 and CDR2: SQVTM, ANQGSEA. CDR3 size: 12 residues. The CDR3 region is CSVFSHSETQYF. DNA of the CDR3: TGCAGCGTCTTCAGCCATAGTGAGACCCAGTACTTC.

This chain links TRBV18 with TRBJ1-3; TRBD1 is a possible D gene (5 bases). CDR3 size: 14 residues. The ends were cut back, 3 bases at V and 8 bases at J, with 14 bases in the middle. Germline lookup yields CDR1 KGHSH and CDR2 LQKENI. The CDR3 DNA reads as TGTGCCAGCTCACCGGGTGGGACGTCGGACACCATATATTTT. This codes for CASSPGGTSDTIYF.

This chain joins TRBV30 and TRBJ1-1; no clear D gene. Looked up from germline, CDR1 is GTSNPN and CDR2 is SVGIG (reference sequence). The CDR3 is 14 amino acids. The ends were cut back, 0 bases at V and 2 bases at J, with 10 bases in the middle. The CDR3, as DNA: TGTGCCTGGAGTGTAGTGTCCTTTAACACTGAAGCTTTCTTT. Translated, it gives CAWSVVSFNTEAFF.